This T cell receptor beta chain was observed in a study of shared clonotypes between healthy human individuals. Background on the study: Donors were a couple of women and a few men aged 18 to 49. CD8 memory received one plate per donor, CD8 naive two, CD4 memory three and CD4 naive three.

The method was immunoSEQ multiplex PCR; TCRdb's version includes in-frame clones alone and lacks a portion of them. The sample lists millions of clones, about 95% occurring once. It was CD45RO-negative cells, positively selected for CCR7, that made up naive CD8 cells, with terminally differentiated effector memory CD45RA+ cells excluded. Study-level findings and limits: Estimated richness values were generally larger in naive subsets than in memory subsets.

On this clone itself: The antigen is undetermined.

The CDR3 has 12 amino acids. V was pared by 4 bases and J by 6 bases, with 8 bases between. CDR1 and CDR2 from the germline V gene are ENHRY and SYGVKD. The chain recombines TRBV10-3 with TRBJ2-3; either TRBD1 or TRBD2 may fit D (6 bases each). The sample comprised naive CD8+ T cells sorted from blood. The source of this sequence is a man younger than 35 in good health. The CDR3 DNA is TGTGCCATCAGTGTGGGGGGCGATACGCAGTATTTT. Its translation: CAISVGGDTQYF.